In this sample, the clone carrying this T cell receptor beta chain turned up a few times. The ends lost 1 base at V and 1 base at J; junction bases unmatched: 3. The CDR3 extends over 16 amino acids. Germline CDR1 is LNHDA and CDR2 is SQIVND (reference sequence). The data are from a study of T-cell reconstitution after alpha-beta-depleted transplantation in children. A TCRbeta library incorporating unique molecular identifiers was prepared. From the PCR reads, TCRdb called clonotypes with MiXCR, one entry per CDR3 protein. The data contain roughly 500,000 distinct CDR3 sequences, about 30% of them singletons.

This TCR came from a human donor who donated a stem cell graft to a child with aplastic anemia. The chain combines TRBV19 with TRBJ2-2, with 7 bases that match TRBD2. The specimen was PBMCs from the stem cell graft donor, collected from the stem cell graft. CDR3 DNA sequence: TGTGCCAGTAGTATAGGTAGCGGGTGGAACACCGGGGAGCTGTTTTTT. Translation: CASSIGSGWNTGELFF. The variable domain in full, with the rest retrieved from reference TRBV19 and TRBJ2-2, is DGGITQSPKYLFRKEGQNVTLSCEQNLNHDAMYWYRQDPGQGLRLIYYSQIVNDFQKGDIAEGYSVSREKKESFPLTVTSAQKNPTAFYLCASSIGSGWNTGELFFGEGSRLTVL.